The subject of this entry is one T cell receptor beta chain. The data originate from a study of CD8 T cells in Susac syndrome. The V and J ends lost 7 bases and 7 bases respectively, with 17 bases between them. Germline values: CDR1 MNHNY, CDR2 SVGAGI (reference sequence). This CDR3 is built from 14 residues. In contrast to the negatively isolated CD8+ and CD4+ T cells, TEMRA cells were FACS-enriched. Reverse transcription of roughly 0.5 to 1 ug RNA was performed with random hexamers. The CDR3 of TCR beta was amplified by immunoSEQ multiplex PCR across 54 Vbeta and 13 Jbeta. TCRdb re-analysed the immunoSEQ multiplex PCR reads in MiXCR, keeping a single row per CDR3 protein. This sample has just over 300,000 distinct CDR3 sequences, with just over 90% found just once.

The V gene is TRBV6-6, the J gene TRBJ1-5, with D maybe TRBD1 (5 bases). Sequences were obtained from CD4+ T cells from PBMCs. The sequence derives from a human donor with multiple sclerosis. The CDR3 reads CASIIIRGGQPQHF. The CDR3 DNA is TGTGCCAGCATTATAATAAGGGGCGGGCAGCCCCAGCATTTT.